This TCR beta chain was profiled in a study of T cell responses to AZD1222 COVID-19 vaccine. The study's findings and limits: Two doses of AZD1222 preceded a rise in Spike-specific TCR breadth and depth. The donor group comprised mostly white British people and more females; the analysis possibly underestimated clonal diversity.

This clone was recorded only once. The antigen remains undetermined. CDR3 size: 18 residues. Germline V CDR1 and CDR2: SGHAT, FQNNGV. V lost 5 bases to trimming and J lost 2 bases; unmatched junction nucleotides: 15. Assay: immunoSEQ multiplex PCR; the TCRdb copy retains only in-frame clones and omits some. The sample has approximately 100,000 clones, approximately 90% seen once. The rearrangement uses TRBV11-2 and TRBJ2-7, with TRBD2 identical over 10 bases. The clonotype comes from an adult in good health. The sequencing used peripheral blood, collected on day 0 of AZD1222 vaccination. CDR3 in DNA: TGTGCCAGCAGCATCACCGTACCGGGACTAGCGACTACCTACGAGCAGTACTTC. It codes for CASSITVPGLATTYEQYF.